The 18 T cell receptor beta chains below come from one sample, sequenced in a study of blood T cells in healthy people across ages. The use of a sample-barcoded 5' primer and a J-beta primer mix characterized a second PCR of roughly 7 to 12 cycles. Via MiXCR, TCRdb re-called the 5' RACE reads, giving one row per CDR3 protein. Here the sample spans hundreds of thousands of distinct CDR3 sequences, more than 25% being singletons. The sequencing sample was made of blood. The receptor source for this set is a woman aged 80 or older in good health.

This clonotype has ten or more counts. This sequence joins TRBV11-2 and TRBJ2-1; no firm D call. CDR1 and CDR2 from the germline V gene are SGHAT and FQNNGV. The V end was cut by 7 bases, the J end by 5 bases, with 12 bases between. The CDR3 spans 13 residues. CDR3 sequence: CASTPQDHNEQFF. The CDR3 nucleotides read TGTGCCAGCACCCCGCAAGACCACAATGAGCAGTTCTTC.

The chain recombines TRBV7-2 with TRBJ2-7, with D maybe TRBD2 (6 bases). This CDR3 contains 12 residues. V gave up 3 bases and J gave up 7 bases, with 10 bases separating them. Germline CDR1 is SGHTA and CDR2 is FQGNSA. The CDR3 is CASSFLAREQYF. Written as DNA, the CDR3 is TGTGCCAGCAGCTTTCTAGCGAGGGAGCAGTACTTC.

Only a few counts were recorded for this clonotype. The chain employs TRBV5-5 and TRBJ2-3; 8 nucleotides align to TRBD2. The germline V gene encodes CDR1 SGHKS and CDR2 YYEKEE (reference sequence). This CDR3 is built from 16 residues. Trimming at V came to 0 bases and at J to 5 bases, leaving 8 bases not matched to a gene. Written as DNA, the CDR3 is TGTGCCAGCAGCTTGGGGCAGATCCTAGCGGGAGATACGCAGTATTTT. It specifies CASSLGQILAGDTQYF.

V is TRBV27 and J is TRBJ2-1; 7 nucleotides match TRBD1. V lost 5 bases to trimming and J lost 2 bases; unmatched junction nucleotides: 12. Germline lookup yields CDR1 MNHEY and CDR2 SMNVEV (reference sequence). The CDR3 consists of 17 residues. CDR3 nucleotides: TGTGCCAGCAGTATGTACCGGACAGGCTTAACCTACAATGAGCAGTTCTTC. Protein: CASSMYRTGLTYNEQFF.

Regarding this clonotype: A much more abundant neighbour one base away suggests this may be a read error. The rearrangement uses TRBV9 and TRBJ2-3; TRBD2 aligns across 11 bases. CDR1 SGDLS and CDR2 YYNGEE come from the germline V gene. The CDR3 is 16 amino acids. After removal of 3 bases from V and 1 base from J, the junction contained 4 bases not matched to a gene. The CDR3 sequence is CASSALLAGGTDTQYF. The CDR3 coding sequence is TGTGCCAGCAGCGCGTTACTAGCGGGGGGCACAGATACGCAGTATTTT.

There are a few counts of this clonotype. The V call is TRBV3-1, the J call TRBJ1-4, with 9 bases aligning to TRBD1. Germline values: CDR1 LGHDT, CDR2 YNNKEL (reference sequence). The CDR3 length is 17 residues. Germline trimming cut 2 bases from V and 2 bases from J; bases unmatched to any gene: 6. CDR3 in DNA: TGTGCCAGCAGCCAAAGAGGACAGGGGTTCACTAATGAAAAACTGTTTTTT. Protein: CASSQRGQGFTNEKLFF.

The V call is TRBV6-2 or TRBV6-3, the J call TRBJ2-3, with 10 bases aligning to TRBD1. The germline V gene encodes CDR1 MNHEY and CDR2 SVGEGT. J was trimmed by 3 bases and V by 8 bases; bases with no gene match: 17. The CDR3 is 18 amino acids. This CDR3 reads CASCPQRWDRGGTDTQYF. The CDR3 bases are TGTGCCAGCTGCCCCCAGCGTTGGGACAGGGGAGGAACAGATACGCAGTATTTT.

This clonotype was counted a few times. The rearrangement links TRBV20-1 to TRBJ2-1, with 9 bases lining up with TRBD1. The CDR3 runs to 15 residues. With V trimmed by 0 bases and J by 8 bases, 8 bases remained unmatched. The germline V gene has CDR1 DFQATT and CDR2 SNEGSKA (reference sequence). CDR3 region: CSARDIEQGAYEQFF. The CDR3 nucleotides are TGCAGTGCTAGAGATATCGAACAGGGGGCGTATGAGCAGTTCTTC.

This chain uses TRBV6-2 or TRBV6-3 with TRBJ1-1; D ambiguous. Germline V gene sequence: CDR1 MNHEY, CDR2 SVGEGT. The CDR3 is 15 residues long. The V end lost 7 bases, the J end lost 0 bases, and 15 bases lay between the germline ends. The CDR3 DNA reads as TGTGCCAGCACCCCAGCAGTGTCTGTGAACACTGAAGCTTTCTTT. Its protein product is CASTPAVSVNTEAFF.

Concerning this clonotype itself: This may come from a read error, since a much larger clone is one base off. The chain has TRBV29-1 and TRBJ1-5; 7 bases align to TRBD1. This CDR3 has 14 residues. V lost 6 bases to trimming and J lost 1 base; unmatched junction nucleotides: 6. Germline CDR1 and CDR2: SQVTM and ANQGSEA. This CDR3 reads CSVRQGESNQPQHF. Written as DNA, the CDR3 is TGCAGCGTCCGACAGGGAGAGAGCAATCAGCCCCAGCATTTT.

This clonotype was counted ten times or more. The CDR3 DNA reads TGTGCCACCAGCAAGGAGCGGGGGACCTCTGCGCAGACCCAGTACTTC. This gives the protein CATSKERGTSAQTQYF. The chain is built from TRBV15 and TRBJ2-5; 8 bases fit TRBD2. Germline CDR1 reads LNHNV; CDR2 reads YYDKDF (reference sequence). V shed 4 bases and J 6 bases; nucleotides not matched to a gene: 13. The CDR3 runs to 16 residues.

This clonotype was seen ten or more times. The chain is built from TRBV12-3 or TRBV12-4 and TRBJ1-2; tentatively, D is TRBD1 (6 bases). The CDR3 covers 13 residues. Trimming stripped 3 bases from V and 4 bases from J, with 9 bases between. As DNA, the CDR3 is TGTGCCAGCAGTTTCCGACAGGTCTATGGCTACACCTTC. Its protein product is CASSFRQVYGYTF.

This clonotype showed up just a few times. J is TRBJ1-1 and V is TRBV7-2, with 7 bases aligning to TRBD1. Germline V gives CDR1 SGHTA, CDR2 FQGNSA. The junction had 8 bases not matched to a gene; V was cut back by 0 bases and J by 1 base. The CDR3 has 17 residues. The CDR3 bases are TGTGCCAGCAGCTTAGCGGAACCCGGGACAGCGAACACTGAAGCTTTCTTT. Its protein is CASSLAEPGTANTEAFF.

There are many counts of this clonotype. This sequence joins TRBV19 and TRBJ2-7; D unresolved. The V gene lost 10 bases and the J gene lost 2 bases, with 12 bases spanning the gap. CDR1 and CDR2 from the germline V gene are LNHDA and SQIVND (reference sequence). This CDR3 has 12 amino acids. CDR3 loop: CANPPPTYEQYF. In nucleotides, the CDR3 is TGTGCCAACCCCCCTCCTACCTACGAGCAGTACTTC.

The gene calls are TRBV29-1 and TRBJ2-5; D gene unclear. TRBJ2-7 explains the end of the DNA better; the J call may be wrong. Germline-derived CDR1 and CDR2 are SQVTM and ANQGSEA. The CDR3 is 11 residues long. CDR3 sequence (DNA): TGCAGCGTTATCGTCACCTACGAGCAGTACTTC. Amino acids: CSVIVTYEQYF.

This clonotype was detected only a few times. This clone may be a read error of a much larger clone one base away. CDR3 coding DNA: TGTGCCAGCAAAAAGAGCCAGGGTTTTCGCTCTGGGGCCAACGTCCTGACTTTC. This encodes CASKKSQGFRSGANVLTF. V usage is TRBV6-1 and J usage is TRBJ2-6, with D maybe TRBD1 (5 bases). The germline V and J ends were trimmed by 7 bases and 0 bases, with 19 bases remaining between them. The CDR3 is made up of 18 amino acids. Looked up from germline, CDR1 is MNHNS and CDR2 is SASEGT.

The V gene is TRBV11-3, the J gene TRBJ1-1, with D perhaps matching TRBD1 (6 bases). V lost 4 bases and J lost 1, with 13 bases in between. This CDR3 spans 15 amino acids. The germline gives CDR1 SGHNT, CDR2 YENEEA. Here the CDR3 reads CASSSPGQRNTEAFF. Here the CDR3 DNA reads TGTGCCAGCAGCTCACCGGGACAACGGAACACTGAAGCTTTCTTT.

This clonotype was observed a handful of times. The genes are TRBV27 and TRBJ2-7; D not resolved. The germline CDR1 and CDR2 sequences are MNHEY and SMNVEV (reference sequence). V gave up 3 bases and J gave up 1 base, with 7 bases separating them. The CDR3 consists of 13 residues. The CDR3 sequence: CASSFTRSYEQYF. The DNA for the CDR3 is TGTGCCAGCAGTTTTACGCGGTCCTACGAGCAGTACTTC.